The present entry profiles one TCR beta chain with its context. This CDR3 has 13 amino acids. Trimming cost V 1 base and J 12 bases; bases outside gene matches: 5. The germline V gene has CDR1 SSHAT and CDR2 FNYEAQ (reference sequence). All participating donors were Caucasian adults from Nashville, Tennessee. This sample stems from a study of shared clonotypes between healthy human individuals. Sequencing used immunoSEQ multiplex PCR; TCRdb keeps in-frame clones, though not all of them. The sample has 1.4 million or so clones, less than 99% seen once. The origin of this receptor is a man aged 30-40 years in good health. What was sequenced was naive CD4+ T cells sorted from blood. Subset defined: CD45RA+ positively selected. V usage is TRBV7-7 and J usage is TRBJ2-1; TRBD1 aligns across 8 bases. The CDR3 spells CASSLERQGRQFF. In DNA, the CDR3 is TGTGCCAGCAGCTTAGAAAGACAGGGGAGGCAGTTCTTC.